This T cell receptor beta chain was sequenced during a study of T cells in tumors after PD-1 blockade. Study background: During anti-PD-1 treatment, some patients continued daily vismodegib 150 mg. Mean per blood sample: about 100,000 templates (roughly 21,000-270,000), some 34,000 unique clonotypes.

The method was immunoSEQ multiplex PCR; TCRdb's version includes in-frame clones alone and lacks a portion of them. Altogether about 33,000 clones are present, 78% being singletons, with the ten largest covering about 35%. Input was roughly 616 ng to 6,004 ng of genomic DNA from tumor or blood. Notes on this clone: As yet, its antigen is unknown.

General study results and limits: Some novel exhausted tumor clones appeared in pre-treatment blood, suggesting peripheral recruitment.

Per the germline V gene, CDR1 is SGHTA and CDR2 is FQGNSA. Trimming removed 1 base from V and 7 bases from J, with 9 bases in between. This CDR3 is 13 amino acids long. Sequenced here: PBMCs, sampled before anti-PD-1 treatment. The chain combines TRBV7-2 with TRBJ2-3, with D unresolved. The TCR sequence derives from a human donor with basal cell carcinoma. The CDR3 loop is CASSLGVEYTQYF. Written as DNA, the CDR3 is TGTGCCAGCAGCTTAGGTGTCGAATATACGCAGTATTTT.